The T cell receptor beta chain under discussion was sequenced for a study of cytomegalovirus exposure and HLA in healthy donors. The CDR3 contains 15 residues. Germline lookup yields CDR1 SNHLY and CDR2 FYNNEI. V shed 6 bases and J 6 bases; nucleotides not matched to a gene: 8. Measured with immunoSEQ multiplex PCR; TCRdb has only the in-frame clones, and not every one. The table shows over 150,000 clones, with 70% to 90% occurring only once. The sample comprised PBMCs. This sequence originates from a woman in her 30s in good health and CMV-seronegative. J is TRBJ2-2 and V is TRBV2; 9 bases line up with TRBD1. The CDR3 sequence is CASSGTGTLSGELFF. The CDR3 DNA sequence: TGTGCCAGCAGCGGGACAGGGACCTTGTCCGGGGAGCTGTTTTTT.